One sample yielded the 17 T cell receptor beta chains listed below, sequenced in a study of early T cells in non-severe SARS-CoV-2 infection. TCRdb processed the 5' RACE reads anew with MiXCR; each CDR3 protein has one entry. This sample has some 89,000 distinct CDR3 sequences, with 11% found just once. Sequencing used whole blood, obtained at baseline. These receptors were collected from an adult who was a healthcare worker with PCR-confirmed SARS-CoV-2 infection or an uninfected control (not recorded which).

In its sample, this clonotype was seen a few times. The chain couples TRBV11-2 to TRBJ2-5; no definite D call. The V end lost 5 bases, the J end lost 4 bases, and 11 bases lay between the germline ends. The CDR3 spans 13 residues. Germline CDR1 is SGHAT and CDR2 is FQNNGV. In DNA, the CDR3 is TGTGCCAGCAGCCACCGGAACACAGAGACCCAGTACTTC. It translates to CASSHRNTETQYF.

In its sample, this clonotype was seen a few times. The chain couples TRBV29-1 to TRBJ2-5, with 10 bases fitting TRBD2. Losses at the gene ends were 6 bases for V and 5 bases for J; bases not matched to a gene: 12. Germline values: CDR1 SQVTM, CDR2 ANQGSEA. The CDR3 has 15 residues. CDR3 DNA sequence: TGCAGCGTGACCCCGGAGCTAGCGGGAGCGGAGACCCAGTACTTC. Translated, it gives CSVTPELAGAETQYF.

This chain joins TRBV5-6 and TRBJ2-2; D is ambiguous. From germline, CDR1 is SGHDT and CDR2 YYEEEE. Trimming cost V 4 bases and J 0 bases, with 13 bases left between them. The CDR3 length is 16 residues. CDR3 residues: CASSLPGRTNTGELFF. In DNA, the CDR3 is TGTGCCAGCAGCCTCCCTGGACGGACGAACACCGGGGAGCTGTTTTTT.

In its sample, this clonotype is medium-sized. The chain couples TRBV27 to TRBJ2-5; TRBD2 might be the D (7 bases). The CDR3 is 14 amino acids. Trimming took 3 bases from V and 5 from J, leaving 13 bases between them. Per germline, CDR1 MNHEY and CDR2 SMNVEV (reference sequence). In DNA, the CDR3 is TGTGCCAGCAGTTTGGGGGGGGCTCGGGAGACCCAGTACTTC. Translation: CASSLGGARETQYF.

This clonotype occurred many times. The CDR3 sequence is CASSDGDRGKTGTSGISSYNEQFF. The CDR3, as DNA: TGTGCCAGCAGCGATGGGGACAGAGGAAAAACCGGGACTAGCGGAATAAGCTCCTACAATGAGCAGTTCTTC. This chain uses TRBV5-4 with TRBJ2-1; 11 bases are a match to TRBD2. The CDR3 length is 24 residues. Germline-derived CDR1 and CDR2 are SGHNT and YYREEE (reference sequence). The junction had 27 bases not matched to a gene; V was cut back by 4 bases and J by 0 bases.

A remark on this clonotype: Sequence at one end of the junction differs from germline and may be a read error. The V and J genes are TRBV7-8 and TRBJ2-5; D is possibly TRBD1 (5 bases). The CDR3 covers 11 residues. Germline CDR1 SGHVS, CDR2 FQNEAQ. This chain's CDR3 is CASSLGDSPLF. CDR3 nucleotide sequence: TGTGCCAGCAGCTTAGGAGACAGCCCTTTATTC.

A few counts support this clonotype. V is TRBV6-2 or TRBV6-3 and J is TRBJ2-1; D remains ambiguous. Germline V CDR1 and CDR2: MNHEY, SVGEGT. Trimming cost V 6 bases and J 5 bases, with 11 bases left between them. The length of the CDR3 is 13 residues. The CDR3: CASSQERDNEQFF. The CDR3 DNA sequence: TGTGCCAGCAGCCAAGAAAGAGACAATGAGCAGTTCTTC.

The genes are TRBV28 and TRBJ1-1; no reliable D call. Trimming took off 3 bases at V and 9 bases at J, with 14 bases between the two ends. The CDR3 has 13 amino acids. Germline V CDR1 and CDR2: MDHEN, SYDVKM. The CDR3 sequence: CASSFISVQKAFF. Written as DNA, the CDR3 is TGTGCCAGCAGTTTTATCTCAGTTCAGAAAGCTTTCTTT.

The chain joins TRBV20-1 to TRBJ2-3, with D unresolved. Germline CDR1 DFQATT, CDR2 SNEGSKA (reference sequence). Trimming cost V 5 bases and J 6 bases, with 6 bases left between them. The CDR3 is made up of 10 amino acids. The DNA for the CDR3 is TGCAGTGCTTTTGGTGATACGCAGTATTTT. Encoded protein: CSAFGDTQYF.

This clonotype was counted at least ten times. The chain combines TRBV29-1 with TRBJ1-5; maybe TRBD1 (6 bases). The germline gives CDR1 SQVTM, CDR2 ANQGSEA. The CDR3 spans 13 residues. Trimming cost V 4 bases and J 6 bases, with 13 bases left between them. The CDR3, as DNA: TGCAGCGTTGCCGCTGGGGGCGGTCAGCCCCAGCATTTT. Protein product: CSVAAGGGQPQHF.

This clonotype was counted ten times or more. The rearrangement joins TRBV6-2 or TRBV6-3 to TRBJ1-5; 10 nucleotides match TRBD1. The germline V gene has CDR1 MNHEY and CDR2 SVGEGT. The CDR3 has 16 amino acids. Trimming cost V 6 bases and J 7 bases; bases outside gene matches: 12. The CDR3 here is CASSRLGQGGLQPQHF. The CDR3 nucleotides are TGTGCCAGCAGCCGTTTAGGACAGGGGGGTCTGCAGCCCCAGCATTTT.

This clonotype was seen ten or more times. The chain has TRBV5-8 and TRBJ2-3; the match to TRBD2 covers 11 bases. Trimming cost V 5 bases and J 5 bases; bases outside gene matches: 7. Looked up from germline, CDR1 is SGHTS and CDR2 is YDEGEE. CDR3 length: 15 residues. This chain's CDR3 is CASSLAGGPGDTQYF. The CDR3 DNA is TGTGCCAGCAGTTTAGCGGGGGGGCCAGGAGATACGCAGTATTTT.

This clonotype occurred a few times. The chain combines TRBV29-1 with TRBJ1-4; the match to TRBD1 covers 8 bases. Trimming removed 7 bases from V and 4 bases from J; junction bases left unmatched: 5. This CDR3 contains 13 residues. Looked up from germline, CDR1 is SQVTM and CDR2 is ANQGSEA. The CDR3, as DNA: TGCAGCGCCCAGGGACAGGTTAATGAAAAACTGTTTTTT. Translating gives CSAQGQVNEKLFF.

For this clonotype: One base away lies a much larger clone, so this may be a sequencing read error. This chain links TRBV5-1 with TRBJ2-3; TRBD1 is a possible D gene (5 bases). This CDR3 comprises 15 residues. The germline V and J ends were trimmed by 0 bases and 2 bases, with 10 bases remaining between them. Germline CDR1 and CDR2: SGHRS and YFSETQ. The CDR3 region is CASSLEQVTTDTQYF. DNA for the CDR3: TGCGCCAGCAGCTTGGAACAGGTCACCACAGATACGCAGTATTTT.

This clonotype was seen only a few times. The chain uses TRBV7-2 and TRBJ2-3, with unresolved D. Per the germline V gene, CDR1 is SGHTA and CDR2 is FQGNSA. The CDR3 has 14 residues. V was clipped by 1 base and J by 5 bases, with 10 bases between them. The CDR3 here is CASSLDNSIDTQYF. The CDR3 DNA reads TGTGCCAGCAGCTTAGATAACTCCATAGATACGCAGTATTTT.

This clonotype was seen only a few times. The chain combines TRBV27 with TRBJ1-6; D is ambiguous. This CDR3 spans 14 amino acids. The germline V gene encodes CDR1 MNHEY and CDR2 SMNVEV (reference sequence). Trimming pared 1 base from V and 6 bases from J, leaving 7 bases between. The CDR3 sequence is CASSLFFSNSPLHF. DNA for the CDR3: TGTGCCAGCAGTTTATTCTTCAGTAATTCACCCCTCCACTTT.

A few counts support this clonotype. This chain links TRBV11-2 with TRBJ1-4, with no clear D. Germline CDR1 and CDR2: SGHAT and FQNNGV. V was cut by 5 bases and J by 6 bases, with 22 bases left in between. CDR3 length: 17 residues. The CDR3 DNA sequence: TGTGCCAGCAGCACGCGGAAGGACGGGATAAGTGATGAAAAACTGTTTTTT. This translates into CASSTRKDGISDEKLFF.